One sample yielded the 14 T cell receptor beta chains listed below, sequenced in a study of cytomegalovirus exposure and HLA in healthy donors. The PCR made use of 60 Vbeta and 13 Jbeta primers. Assay: immunoSEQ multiplex PCR; the TCRdb copy retains only in-frame clones and omits some. The sample comprises 150,000 to 200,000 clones, about 72% of which are singletons, and under 2.5% rests with the top ten. The sample comprised PBMCs. The receptors here all came from a human donor in good health.

V and J are TRBV7-2 and TRBJ2-7, with 7 bases lining up with TRBD1. The CDR3 loop spans 15 amino acids. V shed 5 bases and J 7 bases; nucleotides not matched to a gene: 14. The germline gives CDR1 SGHTA, CDR2 FQGNSA. This chain's CDR3 is CASSPIGGQLREQYF. The DNA of the CDR3 is TGTGCCAGCAGCCCCATAGGGGGACAGCTTCGGGAGCAGTACTTC.

The chain joins TRBV6-1 to TRBJ2-7, with 7 nucleotides matching TRBD1. J was trimmed by 4 bases and V by 7 bases; bases with no gene match: 10. CDR1 is MNHNS, CDR2 SASEGT, per germline. CDR3 length equals 14 residues. The CDR3 nucleotides read TGTGCCAGCATCCTGACAGGGTCTTCTTACGAGCAGTACTTC. This translates into CASILTGSSYEQYF.

This clone was found a few times. This chain connects TRBV5-1 to TRBJ2-5; possibly TRBD2 for D (5 bases). The CDR3 consists of 16 residues. Between the trimmed V and J ends, which lost 0 bases and 5 bases, there was a span of 17 bases. Per the germline V gene, CDR1 is SGHRS and CDR2 is YFSETQ. CDR3 nucleotides: TGCGCCAGCAGCTTGGGCCCTGGAGGTGGCGGGGAGACCCAGTACTTC. Translating it yields CASSLGPGGGGETQYF. Together with reference TRBV5-1 and TRBJ2-5, the CDR3 gives the full variable domain: KAGVTQTPRYLIKTRGQQVTLSCSPISGHRSVSWYQQTPGQGLQFLFEYFSETQRNKGNFPGRFSGRQFSNSRSEMNVSTLELGDSALYLCASSLGPGGGGETQYFGPGTRLLVL.

This clone was seen only a few times. An end of the junction does not agree with germline; a read error may underlie this. The sample holds other DNA sequences that translate to the same CDR3. The chain combines TRBV5-8 with TRBJ2-7; 8 positions agree with TRBD1. This CDR3 is 14 amino acids long. The germline CDR1 and CDR2 sequences are SGHTS and YDEGEE. CDR3 nucleotides: TGCGCCAGCAGCCTGAGTGCAGGGGGCGCGGAGCAGTACTTC. Protein sequence: CASSLSAGGAEQYF.

The J gene is TRBJ2-3, the V gene TRBV7-3, with 8 positions matching TRBD2. The CDR3 is 19 residues long. Germline V gives CDR1 SGHTA, CDR2 FQGTGA. V lost 2 bases to trimming and J lost 0 bases; unmatched junction nucleotides: 13. The CDR3 nucleotides are TGTGCCAGCAGCTTAGTACAGCGGGGGCCCAATACTAGCACAGATACGCAGTATTTT. It codes for CASSLVQRGPNTSTDTQYF.

This clone was picked up a small number of times. The chain joins TRBV27 to TRBJ1-4, with D perhaps matching TRBD1 (5 bases). Trimming took 3 bases from V and 8 from J, leaving 16 bases between them. This CDR3 spans 15 amino acids. Germline-derived CDR1 and CDR2 are MNHEY and SMNVEV (reference sequence). The CDR3 loop reads CASSFRGGGREKLFF. CDR3 coding DNA: TGTGCCAGCAGTTTTAGGGGTGGGGGGAGGGAAAAACTGTTTTTT. The full variable domain, in which reference TRBV27 and TRBJ1-4 provide the parts outside the CDR3, is EAQVTQNPRYLITVTGKKLTVTCSQNMNHEYMSWYRQDPGLGLRQIYYSMNVEVTDKGDVPEGYKVSRKEKRNFPLILESPSPNQTSLYFCASSFRGGGREKLFFGSGTQLSVL.

The V call is TRBV2, the J call TRBJ1-4, with TRBD1 matching over 10 bases. The J segment lost 3 bases and the V segment lost 6 bases, leaving 22 bases of the junction unmatched. Per the germline V gene, CDR1 is SNHLY and CDR2 is FYNNEI. The CDR3 runs 21 residues. CDR3 bases: TGTGCCAGCAGAACATACCGGGACAGGGGTTTACGTTCGTCTGCTAATGAAAAACTGTTTTTT. Its translation is CASRTYRDRGLRSSANEKLFF.

This clone was seen only once. The chain couples TRBV19 to TRBJ2-3, with 9 positions matching TRBD2. The CDR3 covers 15 residues. The V segment lost 6 bases and the J segment 4 bases; nucleotides outside the gene matches: 8. Looked up from germline, CDR1 is LNHDA and CDR2 is SQIVND (reference sequence). The CDR3 spells CASRSASGAADTQYF. The CDR3 DNA follows: TGTGCCAGTAGGTCGGCTAGCGGGGCGGCAGATACGCAGTATTTT.

This rearrangement joins TRBV7-9 to TRBJ2-1; D perhaps matches TRBD1 (5 bases). The CDR3 loop spans 14 amino acids. Germline V CDR1 and CDR2: SEHNR, FQNEAQ (reference sequence). Trimming took off 4 bases at V and 8 bases at J, with 15 bases between the two ends. CDR3 DNA sequence: TGTGCCAGCAGCTACACCCCCAGGGTCCATGAGCAGTTCTTC. Its translation: CASSYTPRVHEQFF.

The rearrangement joins TRBV7-8 to TRBJ2-7, with 7 bases matching TRBD1. Per the germline V gene, CDR1 is SGHVS and CDR2 is FQNEAQ. With V trimmed by 5 bases and J by 5 bases, 3 bases remained unmatched. The CDR3 sequence is 12 residues long. In DNA, the CDR3 is TGTGCCAGCAGCGTTACAGGGGACGAGCAGTACTTC. It yields the protein CASSVTGDEQYF.

The V call is TRBV5-6, the J call TRBJ1-1; 11 bases map to TRBD1. This CDR3 spans 16 amino acids. After removal of 4 bases from V and 0 bases from J, the junction contained 5 bases not matched to a gene. Germline CDR1 SGHDT, CDR2 YYEEEE. CDR3 protein: CASSPGTGGVNTEAFF. Written as DNA, the CDR3 is TGTGCCAGCAGCCCCGGGACAGGGGGGGTGAACACTGAAGCTTTCTTT.

The chain has TRBV20-1 and TRBJ1-1, with TRBD1 as a possible D gene (6 bases). The CDR3 sequence is 11 residues long. In germline, CDR1 is DFQATT, CDR2 SNEGSKA (reference sequence). DNA of the CDR3: TGCACCTGCCTAGGGGGCACTGAAGCTTTCTTT. This gives the protein CTCLGGTEAFF.

The chain uses TRBV6-5 and TRBJ1-1; TRBD1 is a possible D gene (5 bases). The CDR3 totals 11 residues. V was shortened by 10 bases and J by 10 bases, with 16 bases between the two germline ends. Germline lookup yields CDR1 MNHEY and CDR2 SVGAGI. CDR3 protein: CATYTVGGAFF. The DNA for the CDR3 is TGTGCCACCTATACAGTGGGGGGAGCTTTCTTT.

The gene calls are TRBV7-2 and TRBJ1-6; 9 bases match TRBD1. This CDR3 has 14 residues. The ends lost 4 bases at V and 10 bases at J; junction bases unmatched: 5. The germline V gene encodes CDR1 SGHTA and CDR2 FQGNSA. The CDR3 bases are TGTGCCAGCAGCTCTGGGACAGGGATCTCACCCCTCCACTTT. Amino acids: CASSSGTGISPLHF. Full variable domain (missing parts from reference TRBV7-2 and TRBJ1-6): GAGVSQSPSNKVTEKGKDVELRCDPISGHTALYWYRQSLGQGLEFLIYFQGNSAPDKSGLPSDRFSAERTGGSVSTLTIQRTQQEDSAVYLCASSSGTGISPLHFGNGTRLTVT.